These 23 T cell receptor beta chains came from one sample sequenced in a study of glioma-infiltrating T cells. Using RNA template, CDR3s of TCR alpha and beta were amplified with iRepertoire arm-PCR. TCRdb processed the multiplex PCR reads anew with MiXCR; each CDR3 protein has one entry. Among about 130,000 distinct CDR3 sequences listed, roughly 23% were seen once. The specimen sequenced was glioma tissue, nonneoplastic brain tissue, or PBMCs (not recorded which). Every receptor here comes from a human donor with low-grade glioma or glioblastoma, undergoing nonglioma brain surgery, or in good health (not recorded which).

This clonotype showed up many times. This chain joins TRBV4-3 and TRBJ2-3; weak D call: TRBD1 (5 bases). Trimming left V 2 bases short and J 4 bases short, with 13 bases between. The germline V gene encodes CDR1 LGHNA and CDR2 YSLEER. The CDR3 totals 15 residues. The CDR3 region has the DNA TGCGCCAGCAGCCAACAGGGAATAAGGGCAGATACGCAGTATTTT. It encodes CASSQQGIRADTQYF.

In its sample, this clonotype was seen a few times. The gene calls are TRBV30 and TRBJ2-7, with 10 bases identical to TRBD1. The CDR3 extends over 13 amino acids. The V gene's germline CDR1 is GTSNPN and CDR2 SVGIG (reference sequence). After removal of 5 bases from V and 4 bases from J, the junction contained 5 bases not matched to a gene. The CDR3 protein is CAWEWDRGYEQYF. The CDR3 nucleotides read TGTGCCTGGGAGTGGGACAGGGGTTACGAGCAGTACTTC.

This clonotype occurred many times. The chain uses TRBV6-2 or TRBV6-3 and TRBJ2-7, with D possibly TRBD2 on 5 matching bases. Germline V gene lookup returns CDR1 MNHEY and CDR2 SVGEGT. The CDR3 loop spans 14 amino acids. Trimming removed 0 bases at V and 2 bases at J, with 8 bases between. This chain's CDR3 is CASSYSIGTYEQYF. The DNA for the CDR3 is TGTGCCAGCAGTTACTCGATCGGGACCTACGAGCAGTACTTC.

This clonotype came up many times. This rearrangement joins TRBV4-1 to TRBJ1-1; D is unclear. V was clipped by 0 bases and J by 3 bases, with 8 bases between them. The CDR3 totals 14 residues. Germline CDR1 is MGHRA and CDR2 is YSYEKL. CDR3 protein: CASSQDEGYTEAFF. The CDR3 DNA sequence: TGCGCCAGCAGCCAAGATGAAGGGTACACTGAAGCTTTCTTT.

This chain connects TRBV10-3 to TRBJ1-2; D is ambiguous. Germline-derived CDR1 and CDR2 are ENHRY and SYGVKD. V shed 2 bases and J shed 10 bases, with 11 bases lying between them. The CDR3 consists of 12 residues. Here the CDR3 reads CAISETGRPYTF. The DNA for the CDR3 is TGTGCCATCAGTGAGACGGGCCGCCCCTACACCTTC.

This clonotype has only one observation. It may be a read error: a sequence one base away is much more abundant. The CDR3 reads CASSLPPTQQFF. The CDR3 DNA follows: TGTGCCAGCAGCCTCCCGCCGACTCAGCAGTTCTTC. The chain recombines TRBV14 with TRBJ2-1, with no clear D. Germline V lookup: CDR1 SGHDN, CDR2 FVKESK. This CDR3 has 12 amino acids. V shed 4 bases and J shed 11 bases, with 12 bases lying between them. The entire variable domain, with the rest obtained from reference TRBV14 and TRBJ2-1, is as follows: EAGVTQFPSHSVIEKGQTVTLRCDPISGHDNLYWYRRVMGKEIKFLLHFVKESKQDESGMPNNRFLAERTGGTYSTLKVQPAELEDSGVYFCASSLPPTQQFFGPGTRLTVL.

There are a few counts of this clonotype. The CDR3 bases are TGTGCCAGCAGTGGACCCCAGGCGTATAGCAATCAGCCCCAGCATTTT. This gives the protein CASSGPQAYSNQPQHF. The genes are TRBV2 and TRBJ1-5; D gene uncertain. This CDR3 spans 16 amino acids. Trimming left V 4 bases short and J 0 bases short, with 13 bases between. Germline loops: CDR1 SNHLY, CDR2 FYNNEI.

The table lists this clonotype with many counts. CDR3 sequence (DNA): TGTGCCAGCAGCTCACCCGGGACTAGCGGGAGTGGTGAGCAGTTCTTC. It yields the protein CASSSPGTSGSGEQFF. The chain is built from TRBV7-8 and TRBJ2-1; 14 bases match TRBD2. V lost 4 bases, J lost 9 bases, and 8 bases stayed unmatched. Looked up from germline, CDR1 is SGHVS and CDR2 is FQNEAQ. This CDR3 has 16 amino acids.

At least ten counts were recorded for this clonotype. The chain carries TRBV7-2 and TRBJ2-1; D gene ambiguous. The germline V gene encodes CDR1 SGHTA and CDR2 FQGNSA. V gave up 2 bases and J gave up 12 bases, with 14 bases separating them. The CDR3 spans 13 residues. CDR3: CASSLWSDLRQFF. Here the CDR3 DNA reads TGTGCCAGCAGCTTATGGAGCGATTTGAGGCAGTTCTTC. Looking up the rest from reference TRBV7-2 and TRBJ2-1 gives the full variable domain: GAGVSQSPSNKVTEKGKDVELRCDPISGHTALYWYRQSLGQGLEFLIYFQGNSAPDKSGLPSDRFSAERTGGSVSTLTIQRTQQEDSAVYLCASSLWSDLRQFFGPGTRLTVL.

There are many counts of this clonotype. The chain couples TRBV20-1 to TRBJ2-7; 10 nucleotides match TRBD1. Germline CDR1 is DFQATT and CDR2 is SNEGSKA (reference sequence). The CDR3 covers 14 residues. J was trimmed by 3 bases and V by 5 bases; bases with no gene match: 7. Written as DNA, the CDR3 is TGCAGTGCTGCCTCCGGGACAGGGGTCTACGAGCAGTACTTC. Its protein is CSAASGTGVYEQYF.

This sequence joins TRBV6-1 and TRBJ1-2; D possibly corresponds to TRBD1 (6 bases). Germline V CDR1 and CDR2: MNHNS, SASEGT. V lost 8 bases, J lost 0 bases, and 10 bases lay in between. CDR3 length: 13 amino acids. For the CDR3, the DNA is TGTGCCAGCGGCCCAGGGGCTAACTATGGCTACACCTTC. Its translation: CASGPGANYGYTF.

This clonotype was found many times. The chain couples TRBV7-3 to TRBJ2-1; 7 bases agree with TRBD1. CDR1 SGHTA and CDR2 FQGTGA come from the germline V gene. Trimming removed 5 bases from V and 5 bases from J; junction bases left unmatched: 12. The CDR3 loop spans 16 amino acids. The CDR3 is CASSPPGSTGNNEQFF. The CDR3 DNA reads TGTGCCAGCAGCCCGCCCGGTTCGACAGGGAACAATGAGCAGTTCTTC.

This clonotype was observed a handful of times. Lacking the conserved final phenylalanine or tryptophan, this CDR3 likely reflects a read error. CDR3 amino acids: CAIPDRDDPLGPQHC. Here the CDR3 DNA reads TGTGCCATCCCGGACCGGGACGACCCACTGGGGCCCCAGCATTGT. The chain joins TRBV2 to TRBJ1-5, with D possibly matching TRBD1 (5 bases). The CDR3 extends over 15 amino acids. From germline, CDR1 is SNHLY and CDR2 FYNNEI. Trimming left V 10 bases short and J 9 bases short, with 25 bases between.

This clonotype was detected a few times. This sequence joins TRBV7-2 and TRBJ2-3; TRBD2 might be the D (6 bases). V shed 7 bases and J shed 4 bases, with 24 bases lying between them. This CDR3 region has 17 residues. Germline CDR1 and CDR2: SGHTA and FQGNSA. CDR3 amino acids: CASTITSNLALADTQYF. The CDR3 DNA reads TGTGCCAGCACCATAACTAGCAATCTCGCACTTGCAGATACGCAGTATTTT.

This clonotype was observed at least ten times. This chain uses TRBV28 with TRBJ2-2; tentative D call: TRBD1 (5 bases). This CDR3 spans 13 amino acids. Germline V gives CDR1 MDHEN, CDR2 SYDVKM. The V and J ends lost 7 bases and 3 bases respectively, with 9 bases between them. The CDR3 spells CASTDSYTGELFF. The DNA of the CDR3 is TGTGCCAGCACCGACAGCTACACCGGGGAGCTGTTTTTT.

As concerns this clonotype: In this CDR3 the conserved last residue, phenylalanine or tryptophan, is missing, so a read error is likely. J is TRBJ2-3 and V is TRBV7-8; TRBD2 aligns across 8 bases. CDR3 length: 15 amino acids. CDR1 and CDR2 (germline): SGHVS, FQNEAQ. CDR3 DNA sequence: TGTGCCAGCAGCCTAGCAGCGGGAGCGGCAGATACGCAGTATCTT. It yields the protein CASSLAAGAADTQYL.

This clonotype was counted many times. The chain uses TRBV4-3 and TRBJ2-1; 11 bases match TRBD2. V was pared by 4 bases and J by 8 bases, with 7 bases of the junction left unmatched. The CDR3 has 15 amino acids. CDR1 and CDR2 from the germline V gene are LGHNA and YSLEER. CDR3 region: CASSPTSGSRDEQFF. The CDR3 DNA reads TGCGCCAGCAGCCCTACTAGCGGGAGTCGGGATGAGCAGTTCTTC.

Ten or more counts support this clonotype. The V call is TRBV7-9, the J call TRBJ2-2, with TRBD2 matching 8 bases. Germline loops: CDR1 SEHNR, CDR2 FQNEAQ (reference sequence). Trimming cost V 4 bases and J 3 bases; bases outside gene matches: 4. The CDR3 totals 15 residues. The CDR3 spells CASSYTSGDTGELFF. The CDR3, as DNA: TGTGCCAGCAGCTATACTAGCGGCGACACCGGGGAGCTGTTTTTT.

The rearrangement links TRBV2 to TRBJ2-2, with TRBD2 matching over 9 bases. The germline V gene has CDR1 SNHLY and CDR2 FYNNEI. The CDR3 has 16 residues. The J segment lost 0 bases and the V segment lost 6 bases, leaving 5 bases of the junction unmatched. The CDR3 bases are TGTGCCAGCAGAGGACTAGCGAGATCGAACACCGGGGAGCTGTTTTTT. Translation gives CASRGLARSNTGELFF. Complete variable domain (other parts from reference TRBV2 and TRBJ2-2): EPEVTQTPSHQVTQMGQEVILRCVPISNHLYFYWYRQILGQKVEFLVSFYNNEISEKSEIFDDQFSVERPDGSNFTLKIRSTKLEDSAMYFCASRGLARSNTGELFFGEGSRLTVL.

Ten or more counts support this clonotype. The chain combines TRBV29-1 with TRBJ1-2; D unresolved. The CDR3 is 11 amino acids. Germline values: CDR1 SQVTM, CDR2 ANQGSEA. The ends were cut back, 4 bases at V and 8 bases at J, with 11 bases in the middle. The DNA of the CDR3 is TGCAGCGTTGGTCGGACTAACGGCTACACCTTC. This encodes CSVGRTNGYTF.

This rearrangement joins TRBV5-5 to TRBJ1-2, with D perhaps TRBD1 (5 bases). Trimming took 0 bases from V and 4 from J, leaving 13 bases between them. Germline CDR1 SGHKS, CDR2 YYEKEE (reference sequence). This CDR3 comprises 15 residues. CDR3 sequence: CASSLARGNGYGYTF. The CDR3 region has the DNA TGTGCCAGCAGCTTGGCACGGGGGAACGGCTATGGCTACACCTTC.

This clonotype was counted ten times or more. CDR3 sequence reads: CASSDSGLAGANEQFF. The DNA for the CDR3 is TGTGCCAGCAGTGACTCGGGACTAGCGGGAGCGAATGAGCAGTTCTTC. The chain has TRBV6-4 and TRBJ2-1, with 14 bases lining up with TRBD2. Germline CDR1 reads MRHNA; CDR2 reads SNTAGT. Trimming removed 0 bases from V and 7 bases from J; junction bases left unmatched: 2. The CDR3 is 16 residues long.

This clonotype was counted many times. The chain recombines TRBV27 with TRBJ2-5; 7 bases match TRBD1. Germline CDR1 and CDR2: MNHEY and SMNVEV (reference sequence). CDR3 size: 14 residues. V was clipped by 10 bases and J by 2 bases; unmatched bases: 10. The CDR3 protein is CATRQGWGQETQYF. The CDR3 DNA reads TGTGCCACTCGACAGGGCTGGGGGCAAGAGACCCAGTACTTC.